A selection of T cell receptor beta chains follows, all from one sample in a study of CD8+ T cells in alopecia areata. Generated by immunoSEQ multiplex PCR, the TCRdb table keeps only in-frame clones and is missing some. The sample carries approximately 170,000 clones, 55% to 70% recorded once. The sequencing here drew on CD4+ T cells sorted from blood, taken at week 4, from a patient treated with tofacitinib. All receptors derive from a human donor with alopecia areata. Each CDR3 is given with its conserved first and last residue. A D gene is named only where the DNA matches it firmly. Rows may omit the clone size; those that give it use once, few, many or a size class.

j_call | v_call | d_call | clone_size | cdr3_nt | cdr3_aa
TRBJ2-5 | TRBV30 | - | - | TGTGCCTGGGGCGGAAGGGAGACCCAGTACTTC | CAWGGRETQYF
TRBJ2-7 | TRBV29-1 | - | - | TGCAGCGTTGTTTGGGGCAGTGGGTACGAGCAGTACTTC | CSVVWGSGYEQYF
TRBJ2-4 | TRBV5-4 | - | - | TGTGCCAGCAGCGTTTACCGAGGAAGCGGCAAAAACATTCAGTACTTC | CASSVYRGSGKNIQYF
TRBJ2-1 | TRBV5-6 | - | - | TGTGCCAGCAGCTTGGAGCGCAATGAGCAGTTCTTC | CASSLERNEQFF
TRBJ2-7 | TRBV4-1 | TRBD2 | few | TGCGCCAGCAGCCAAGGTACGGGTTCCAGCGGGAGCCACGAGCAGTACTTC | CASSQGTGSSGSHEQYF
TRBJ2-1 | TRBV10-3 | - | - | TGTGCCAGTACAGGGCAGCCACCCGATGAGCAGTTCTTC | CASTGQPPDEQFF
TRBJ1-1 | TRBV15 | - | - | TGTGCCACCACCCCCAGGGCATGGGGCACTGAAGCTTTCTTT | CATTPRAWGTEAFF
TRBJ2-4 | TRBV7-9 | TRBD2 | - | TGTGCCAGCAGCCCACTAGCGGGAGGTTCCAAAAACATTCAGTACTTC | CASSPLAGGSKNIQYF
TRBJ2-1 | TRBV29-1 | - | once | TGCAGCGCGGGGGGCGGGAGAGGGTCCAATGAGCAGTTCTTC | CSAGGGRGSNEQFF
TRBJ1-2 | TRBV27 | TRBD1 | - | TGTGCCAGCAGTATACGACAGGGCGGTCACTATGGCTACACCTTC | CASSIRQGGHYGYTF
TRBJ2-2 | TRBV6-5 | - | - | TGTGCCAGCAGTTACACCTACAGGAGAAACACCGGGGAGCTGTTTTTT | CASSYTYRRNTGELFF
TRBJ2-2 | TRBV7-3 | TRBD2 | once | TGTGCCAGCAGCTTCGGGGCGGGAGTAAGAACCGGGGAGCTGTTTTTT | CASSFGAGVRTGELFF
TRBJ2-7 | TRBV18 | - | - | TGTGCCAGCTCACCGGGACAAGAAGTCTACGAGCAGTACTTC | CASSPGQEVYEQYF
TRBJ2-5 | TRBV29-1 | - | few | TGCAGCGTTGAAGGCAGGGACACCCAAGAGACCCAGTACTTC | CSVEGRDTQETQYF
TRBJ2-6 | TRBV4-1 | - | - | TGCGCCAGCAGCCAAGAGGGTACAGGGAGCTCTGGGGCCAACGTCCTGACTTTC | CASSQEGTGSSGANVLTF
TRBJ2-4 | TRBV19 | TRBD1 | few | TGTGCCAGTAGTATACCGGCACAGGGGAAAAACATTCAGTACTTC | CASSIPAQGKNIQYF
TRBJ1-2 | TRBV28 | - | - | TGTGCCAGCACCTTAACTCCGTTTGGCTACACCTTC | CASTLTPFGYTF
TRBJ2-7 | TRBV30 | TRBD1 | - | TGTGCCTCCGCGGGACAGGGGCACGAGCAGTACTTC | CASAGQGHEQYF
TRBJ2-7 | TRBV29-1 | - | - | TGCAGCGTTGGGATCGACGGAATTCAGTACTTC | CSVGIDGIQYF
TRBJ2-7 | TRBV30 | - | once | TGTGCCTTTCGACAGGATCTTTACGAGCAGTACTTC | CAFRQDLYEQYF
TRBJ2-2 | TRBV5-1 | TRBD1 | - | TGCGCCAGCAGCCCACAGGGGGCCTCCGGGGAGCTGTTTTTT | CASSPQGASGELFF
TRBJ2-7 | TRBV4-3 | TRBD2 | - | TGCGCCAGCAGCCGGGAAGCGGGAGGATTCGACGAGCAGTACTTC | CASSREAGGFDEQYF
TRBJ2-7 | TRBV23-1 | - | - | TGCGCCAGCAGTCAACCTTCTTGTCACTCGGACTCCTACGAGCAGTACTTC | CASSQPSCHSDSYEQYF
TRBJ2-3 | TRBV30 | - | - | TGTGCCTGGGGGACTCCGAGGACCAGTGGTCCAGATACGCAGTATTTT | CAWGTPRTSGPDTQYF
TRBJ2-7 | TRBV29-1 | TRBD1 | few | TGCAGCGTAGTAGGGGGCCACGAGCAGTACTTC | CSVVGGHEQYF
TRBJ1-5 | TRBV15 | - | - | TGTGCCACCAGCAGGGCAGGTAATCAGCCCCAGCATTTT | CATSRAGNQPQHF
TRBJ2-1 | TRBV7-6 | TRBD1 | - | TGTGCCAGCAGCCAGGGACAGAACAATGAGCAGTTCTTC | CASSQGQNNEQFF
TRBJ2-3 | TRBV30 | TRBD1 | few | TGTGCCTGGAGTGTGGGACAGTCCCAATCAGATACGCAGTATTTT | CAWSVGQSQSDTQYF
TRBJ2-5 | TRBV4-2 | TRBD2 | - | TGTGCCAGCAGCCAAGATCGCCTAGCGGGAGGGACCCAGTACTTC | CASSQDRLAGGTQYF
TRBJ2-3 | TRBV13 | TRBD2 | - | TGTGCCAGCAGCGTGACTAGCGATCCTAGCACAGATACGCAGTATTTT | CASSVTSDPSTDTQYF
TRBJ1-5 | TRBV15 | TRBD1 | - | TGTGCCACCGGTTGGACAGGGAGGAATCAGCCCCAGCATTTT | CATGWTGRNQPQHF
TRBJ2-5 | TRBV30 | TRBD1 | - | TGTGCCTGGGATCCGGACAGGGGTGAGACCCAGTACTTC | CAWDPDRGETQYF
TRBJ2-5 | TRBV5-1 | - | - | TGCGCCAGCACCATTGGCCGCAGTCAAGAGACCCAGTACTTC | CASTIGRSQETQYF
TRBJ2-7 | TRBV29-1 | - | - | TGCAGCGGGAGGGGACAGCAATCCTACGAGCAGTACTTC | CSGRGQQSYEQYF
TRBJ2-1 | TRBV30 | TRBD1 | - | TGTGCCTGGAGTGTAACCGACAGGGGCAATGAGCAGTTCTTC | CAWSVTDRGNEQFF
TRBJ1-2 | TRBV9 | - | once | TGTGCCAGCACAGGCGATTCCTATGGCTACACCTTC | CASTGDSYGYTF
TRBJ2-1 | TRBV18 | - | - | TGTGCCAGCTCACCAGAGTACAATGAGCAGTTCTTC | CASSPEYNEQFF
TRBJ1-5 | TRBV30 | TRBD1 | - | TGTGCCTGGAGTACGACAGGGGGCGCTAATCAGCCCCAGCATTTT | CAWSTTGGANQPQHF
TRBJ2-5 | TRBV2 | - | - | TGTGCCAGCAGTGTAGGGAGAGAGACCCAGTACTTC | CASSVGRETQYF
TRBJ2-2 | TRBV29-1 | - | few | TGCAGCTCGTATTGGGCCGGGGAGCTGTTTTTT | CSSYWAGELFF
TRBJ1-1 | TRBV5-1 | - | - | TGCGCCAGCAGCTTGGACGTTATGATGGCTGAAGCTTTCTTT | CASSLDVMMAEAFF
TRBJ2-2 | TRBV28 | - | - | TGTGCCAGCAGCTTGCGAACCGGGGAGCTGTTTTTT | CASSLRTGELFF
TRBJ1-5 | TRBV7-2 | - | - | TGTGCCAGCAGCTCGATCAGGGAGGGGCCCCAGCATTTT | CASSSIREGPQHF
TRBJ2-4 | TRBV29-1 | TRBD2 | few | TGCAGCGTTGGAGTACTAGCGGGAAAGAACATTCAGTACTTC | CSVGVLAGKNIQYF
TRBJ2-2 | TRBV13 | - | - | TGTGCCAGCAGCACAGGGTTTAACACCGGGGAGCTGTTTTTT | CASSTGFNTGELFF
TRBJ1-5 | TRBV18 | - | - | TGTGCCAGCTCACCGGCGGTTAGCAATCAGCCCCAGCATTTT | CASSPAVSNQPQHF